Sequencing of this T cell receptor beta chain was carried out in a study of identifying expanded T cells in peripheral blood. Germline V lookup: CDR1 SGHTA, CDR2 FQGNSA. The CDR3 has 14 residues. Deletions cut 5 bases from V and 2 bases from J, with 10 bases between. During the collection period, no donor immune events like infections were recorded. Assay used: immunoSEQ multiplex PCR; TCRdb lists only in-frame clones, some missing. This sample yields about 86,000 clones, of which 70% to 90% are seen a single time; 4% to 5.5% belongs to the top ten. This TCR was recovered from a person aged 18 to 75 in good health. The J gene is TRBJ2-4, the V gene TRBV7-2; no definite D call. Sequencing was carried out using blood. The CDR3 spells CASSLGSTKNIQYF. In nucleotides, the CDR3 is TGTGCCAGCAGCCTCGGTTCTACCAAAAACATTCAGTACTTC.